This T cell receptor (beta chain) was captured by sequencing in a study of blood T cell repertoires in COVID-19. Study at large: From T cells, B-cell-depleted T cells, or PBMCs came the material, which was cDNA or gDNA.

Germline CDR1 reads LGHNA; CDR2 reads YSLEER. The CDR3 covers 13 residues. The V gene lost 1 base and the J gene lost 5 bases, with 6 bases spanning the gap. Authors' methods: Nucleated cell number was recorded as an estimate derived from reference gene primer amplification. The assay was immunoSEQ multiplex PCR, and TCRdb's table has in-frame clones only and misses some. V and J calls and clone size are as listed in that table; D and trimming were resolved from the DNA. The table has approximately 140,000 clones, approximately 80% seen once. This receptor was taken from a human donor in a cohort sampled during active COVID-19. The specimen sequenced was peripheral blood. The V call is TRBV4-3, the J call TRBJ1-5; no clear D. The CDR3 reads CASSQGPDQPQHF. CDR3 DNA sequence: TGCGCCAGCAGCCAAGGGCCTGATCAGCCCCAGCATTTT.